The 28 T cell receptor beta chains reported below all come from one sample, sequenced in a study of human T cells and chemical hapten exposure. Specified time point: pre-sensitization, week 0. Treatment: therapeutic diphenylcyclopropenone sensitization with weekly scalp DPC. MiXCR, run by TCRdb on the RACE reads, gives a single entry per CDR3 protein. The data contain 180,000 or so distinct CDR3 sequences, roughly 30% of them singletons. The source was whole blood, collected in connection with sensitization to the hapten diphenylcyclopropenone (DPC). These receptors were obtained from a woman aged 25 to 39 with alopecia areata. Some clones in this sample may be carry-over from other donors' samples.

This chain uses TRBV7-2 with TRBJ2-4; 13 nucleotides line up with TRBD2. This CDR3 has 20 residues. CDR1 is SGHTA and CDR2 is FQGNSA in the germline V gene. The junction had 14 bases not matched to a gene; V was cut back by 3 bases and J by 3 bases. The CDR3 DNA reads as TGTGCCAGCAGCTTTCCAACTAGCGGGGGGGCAGCGTTAGGCAAAAACATTCAGTACTTC. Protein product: CASSFPTSGGAALGKNIQYF.

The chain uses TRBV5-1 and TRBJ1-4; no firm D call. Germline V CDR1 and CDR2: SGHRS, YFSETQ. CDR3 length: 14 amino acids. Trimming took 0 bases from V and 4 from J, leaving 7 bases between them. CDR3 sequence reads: CASSLEAFNEKLFF. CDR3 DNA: TGCGCCAGCAGCTTGGAAGCCTTTAATGAAAAACTGTTTTTT.

The chain's CDR3 is CASSQGRDEQYF. The CDR3 coding sequence is TGTGCCAGCAGCCAAGGGCGAGACGAGCAGTACTTC. V usage is TRBV7-9 and J usage is TRBJ2-7; no reliable D call. CDR1 SEHNR and CDR2 FQNEAQ come from the germline V gene (reference sequence). The CDR3 has 12 amino acids. Trimming shortened V by 5 bases and J by 5 bases, and 10 bases separated the two germline ends.

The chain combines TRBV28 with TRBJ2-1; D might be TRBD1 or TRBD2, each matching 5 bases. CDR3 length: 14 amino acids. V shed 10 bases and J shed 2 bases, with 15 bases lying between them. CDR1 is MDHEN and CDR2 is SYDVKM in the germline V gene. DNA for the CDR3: TGTGCCACTGGGGGTATGACGGCCTACAATGAGCAGTTCTTC. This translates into CATGGMTAYNEQFF.

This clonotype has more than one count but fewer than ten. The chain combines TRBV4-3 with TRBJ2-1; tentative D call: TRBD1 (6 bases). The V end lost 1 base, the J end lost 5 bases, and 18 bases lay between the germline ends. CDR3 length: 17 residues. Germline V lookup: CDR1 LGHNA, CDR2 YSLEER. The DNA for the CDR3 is TGCGCCAGCAGCCAAGGTCGTCCGCTGGACAGTAACAATGAGCAGTTCTTC. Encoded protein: CASSQGRPLDSNNEQFF.

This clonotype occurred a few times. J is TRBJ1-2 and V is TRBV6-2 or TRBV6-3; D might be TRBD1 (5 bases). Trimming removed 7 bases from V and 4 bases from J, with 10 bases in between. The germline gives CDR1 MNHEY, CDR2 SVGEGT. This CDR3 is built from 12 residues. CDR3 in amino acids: CASKEGLYGYTF. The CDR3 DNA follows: TGTGCCAGCAAAGAGGGGCTCTATGGCTACACCTTC.

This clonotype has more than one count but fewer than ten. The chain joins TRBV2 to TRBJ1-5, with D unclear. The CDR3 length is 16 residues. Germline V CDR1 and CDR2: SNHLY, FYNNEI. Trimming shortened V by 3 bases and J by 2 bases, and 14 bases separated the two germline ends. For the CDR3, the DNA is TGTGCCAGCAGTGACGGGTTTACCAGTGGCAATCAGCCCCAGCATTTT. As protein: CASSDGFTSGNQPQHF.

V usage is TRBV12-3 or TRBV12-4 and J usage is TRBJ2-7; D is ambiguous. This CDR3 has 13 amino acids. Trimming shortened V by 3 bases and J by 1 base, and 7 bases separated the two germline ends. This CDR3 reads CASSLDRSYEQYF. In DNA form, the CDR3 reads TGTGCCAGCAGTTTGGACCGTTCCTACGAGCAGTACTTC.

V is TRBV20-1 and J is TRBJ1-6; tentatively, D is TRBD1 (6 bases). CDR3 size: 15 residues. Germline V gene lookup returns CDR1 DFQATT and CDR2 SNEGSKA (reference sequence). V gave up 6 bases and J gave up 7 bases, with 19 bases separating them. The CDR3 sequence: CSAGSSGAINSPLHF. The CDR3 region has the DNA TGCAGTGCAGGTTCGTCAGGGGCTATCAATTCACCCCTCCACTTT.

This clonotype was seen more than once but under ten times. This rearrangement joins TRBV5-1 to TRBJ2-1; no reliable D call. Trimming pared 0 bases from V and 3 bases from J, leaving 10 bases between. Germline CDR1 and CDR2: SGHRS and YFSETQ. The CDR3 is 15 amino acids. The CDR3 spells CASSLDPGGYNEQFF. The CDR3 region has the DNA TGCGCCAGCAGCTTGGATCCCGGTGGCTACAATGAGCAGTTCTTC.

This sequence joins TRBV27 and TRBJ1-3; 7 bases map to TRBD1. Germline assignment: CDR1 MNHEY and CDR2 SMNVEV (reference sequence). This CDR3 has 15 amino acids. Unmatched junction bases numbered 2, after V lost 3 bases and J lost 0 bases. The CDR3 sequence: CASSFSGGSGNTIYF. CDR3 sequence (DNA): TGTGCCAGCAGTTTCTCAGGGGGCTCTGGAAACACCATATATTTT.

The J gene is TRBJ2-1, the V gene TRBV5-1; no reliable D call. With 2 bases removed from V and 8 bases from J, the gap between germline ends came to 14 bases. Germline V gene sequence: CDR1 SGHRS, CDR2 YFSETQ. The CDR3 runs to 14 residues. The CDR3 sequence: CASSFSLDIHEQFF. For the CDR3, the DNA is TGCGCCAGCAGCTTTTCCCTAGATATCCATGAGCAGTTCTTC. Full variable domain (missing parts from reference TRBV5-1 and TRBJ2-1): KAGVTQTPRYLIKTRGQQVTLSCSPISGHRSVSWYQQTPGQGLQFLFEYFSETQRNKGNFPGRFSGRQFSNSRSEMNVSTLELGDSALYLCASSFSLDIHEQFFGPGTRLTVL.

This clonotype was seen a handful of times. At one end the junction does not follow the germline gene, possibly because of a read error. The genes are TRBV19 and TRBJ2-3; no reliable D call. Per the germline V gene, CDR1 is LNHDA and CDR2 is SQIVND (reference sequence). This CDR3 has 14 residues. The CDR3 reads CASSLEDVFDTQYF. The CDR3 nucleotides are TGTGCCAGTAGTCTAGAGGATGTCTTCGATACGCAGTATTTT.

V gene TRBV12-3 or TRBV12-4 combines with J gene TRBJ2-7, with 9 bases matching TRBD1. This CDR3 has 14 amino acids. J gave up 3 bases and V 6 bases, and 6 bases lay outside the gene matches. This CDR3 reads CASRTGTGIYEQYF. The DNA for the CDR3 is TGTGCCAGCAGAACCGGGACAGGGATCTACGAGCAGTACTTC.

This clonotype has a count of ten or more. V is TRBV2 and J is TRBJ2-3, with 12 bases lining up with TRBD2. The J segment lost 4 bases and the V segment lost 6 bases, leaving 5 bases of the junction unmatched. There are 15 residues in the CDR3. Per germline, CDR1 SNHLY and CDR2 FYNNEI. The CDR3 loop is CASRQTSGSADTQYF. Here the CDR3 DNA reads TGTGCCAGCAGGCAGACTAGCGGGAGTGCAGATACGCAGTATTTT.

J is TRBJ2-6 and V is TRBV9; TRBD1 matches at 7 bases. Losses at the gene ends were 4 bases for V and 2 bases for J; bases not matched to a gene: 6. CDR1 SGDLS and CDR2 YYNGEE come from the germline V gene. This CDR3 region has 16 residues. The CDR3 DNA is TGTGCCAGCAGCCAACAGGGGTGGGCTGGGGCCAACGTCCTGACTTTC. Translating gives CASSQQGWAGANVLTF.

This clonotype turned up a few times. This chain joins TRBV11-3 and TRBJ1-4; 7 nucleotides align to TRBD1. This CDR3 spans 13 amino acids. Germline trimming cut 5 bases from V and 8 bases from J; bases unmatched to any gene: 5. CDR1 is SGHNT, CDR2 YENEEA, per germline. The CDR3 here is CASSTRQGEKLFF. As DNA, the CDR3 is TGTGCCAGCAGCACAAGACAGGGCGAAAAACTGTTTTTT.

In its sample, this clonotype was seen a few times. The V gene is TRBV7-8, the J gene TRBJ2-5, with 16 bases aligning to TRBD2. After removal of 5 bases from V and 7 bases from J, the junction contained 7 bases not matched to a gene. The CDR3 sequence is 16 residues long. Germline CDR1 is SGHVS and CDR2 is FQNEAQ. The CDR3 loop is CASSAGLAGGIGTQYF. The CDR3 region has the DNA TGTGCCAGCAGCGCGGGACTAGCGGGGGGGATCGGGACCCAGTACTTC.

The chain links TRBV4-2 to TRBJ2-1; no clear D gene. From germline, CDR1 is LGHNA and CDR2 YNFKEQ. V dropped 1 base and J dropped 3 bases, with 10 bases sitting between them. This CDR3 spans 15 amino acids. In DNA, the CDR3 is TGTGCCAGCAGCCAAGTCATAGAGAGCTACAATGAGCAGTTCTTC. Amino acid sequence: CASSQVIESYNEQFF.

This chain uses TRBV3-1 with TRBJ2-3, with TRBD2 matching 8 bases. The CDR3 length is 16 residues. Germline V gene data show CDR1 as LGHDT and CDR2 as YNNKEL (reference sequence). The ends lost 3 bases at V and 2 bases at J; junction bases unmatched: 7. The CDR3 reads CASSQFSGVHTDTQYF. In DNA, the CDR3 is TGTGCCAGCAGCCAGTTTAGCGGGGTCCACACAGATACGCAGTATTTT.

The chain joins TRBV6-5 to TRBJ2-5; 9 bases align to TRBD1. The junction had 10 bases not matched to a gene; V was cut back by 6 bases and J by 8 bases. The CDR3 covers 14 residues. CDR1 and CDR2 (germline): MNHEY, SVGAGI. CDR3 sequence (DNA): TGTGCCAGCAGCCGGACAGGGGCCTCTCCCACCCAGTACTTC. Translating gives CASSRTGASPTQYF.

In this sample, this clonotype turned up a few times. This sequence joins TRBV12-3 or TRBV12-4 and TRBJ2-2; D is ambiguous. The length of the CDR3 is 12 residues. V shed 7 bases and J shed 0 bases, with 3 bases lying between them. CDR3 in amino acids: CASTTNTGELFF. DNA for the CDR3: TGTGCCAGCACTACGAACACCGGGGAGCTGTTTTTT.

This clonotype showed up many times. CDR3 in amino acids: CASGSGSGQGNTEAFF. DNA of the CDR3: TGTGCCAGCGGGTCCGGTTCCGGACAGGGAAACACTGAAGCTTTCTTT. V is TRBV11-1 and J is TRBJ1-1; 8 bases are a match to TRBD1. In germline, CDR1 is SGHAT, CDR2 FQDESV (reference sequence). J lost 2 bases, V lost 8 bases, and 13 bases had no gene match. This CDR3 region has 16 residues.

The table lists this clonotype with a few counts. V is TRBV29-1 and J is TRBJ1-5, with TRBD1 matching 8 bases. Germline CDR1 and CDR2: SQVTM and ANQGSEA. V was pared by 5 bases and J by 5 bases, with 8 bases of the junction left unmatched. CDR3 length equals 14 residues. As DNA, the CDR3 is TGCAGCGTTCAAACAGGGGGACGGGATCAGCCCCAGCATTTT. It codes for CSVQTGGRDQPQHF. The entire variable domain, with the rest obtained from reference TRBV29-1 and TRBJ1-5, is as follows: SAVISQKPSRDICQRGTSLTIQCQVDSQVTMMFWYRQQPGQSLTLIATANQGSEATYESGFVIDKFPISRPNLTFSTLTVSNMSPEDSSIYLCSVQTGGRDQPQHFGDGTRLSIL.

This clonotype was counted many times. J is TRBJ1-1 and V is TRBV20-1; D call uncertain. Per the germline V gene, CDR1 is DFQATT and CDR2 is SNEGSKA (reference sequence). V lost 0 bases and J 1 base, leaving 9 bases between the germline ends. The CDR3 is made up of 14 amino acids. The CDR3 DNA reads TGCAGTGCTAGAGATCGGCGAGGGAACACTGAAGCTTTCTTT. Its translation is CSARDRRGNTEAFF.

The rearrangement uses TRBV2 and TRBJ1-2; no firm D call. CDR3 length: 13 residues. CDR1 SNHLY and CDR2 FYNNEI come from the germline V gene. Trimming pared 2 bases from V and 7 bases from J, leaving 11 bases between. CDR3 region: CASSESREFGYTF. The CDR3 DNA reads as TGTGCCAGCAGTGAATCAAGGGAGTTTGGCTACACCTTC.

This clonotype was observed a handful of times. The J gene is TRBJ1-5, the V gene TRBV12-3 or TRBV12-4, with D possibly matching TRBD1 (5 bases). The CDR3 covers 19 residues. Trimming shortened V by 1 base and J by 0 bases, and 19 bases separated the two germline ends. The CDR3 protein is CASSLGPTVGDYSNQPQHF. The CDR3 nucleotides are TGTGCCAGCAGTTTAGGCCCCACAGTAGGGGACTATAGCAATCAGCCCCAGCATTTT.

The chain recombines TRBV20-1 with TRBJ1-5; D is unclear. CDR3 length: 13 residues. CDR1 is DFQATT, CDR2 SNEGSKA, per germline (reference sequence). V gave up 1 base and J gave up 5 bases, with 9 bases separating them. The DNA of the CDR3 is TGCAGTGCTAGAGGCCCAGGTTATCAGCCCCAGCATTTT. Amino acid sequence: CSARGPGYQPQHF.